A selection of T cell receptor beta chains follows, all from one sample in a study of OX40 agonist ivuxolimab in advanced cancers. The assay was immunoSEQ multiplex PCR, and TCRdb's table has in-frame clones only and misses some. The sample lists about 80,000 clones, 80% to 90% seen once, with approximately 2% in the top ten. The material was CD4+ or CD8+ T cells sorted from blood, obtained in a trial of the OX40 agonist ivuxolimab. The receptors shown here come from an adult with an advanced solid tumor such as melanoma, head and neck, liver or kidney cancer. Each CDR3 is given with its conserved first and last residue. A D gene is named only where the DNA matches it firmly. The size of a clone is reported for some rows only, either as once, few or many, or as a class for expanded clones.

clone size	V gene	J gene	D gene	CDR3 DNA	CDR3 protein
NA	TRBV6-1	TRBJ1-1	TRBD1	TGTGCCAGCAGAGACAGGGCCGTCACTGAAGCTTTCTTT	CASRDRAVTEAFF
once	TRBV2	TRBJ2-7	TRBD1	TGTGCCAGCAGACAAATACAGGGGGCACGGACCTACGAGCAGTACTTC	CASRQIQGARTYEQYF
NA	TRBV5-1	TRBJ2-2	NA	TGCGCCAGCAGCTTGGATGGGGGCGGGGAGCTGTTTTTT	CASSLDGGGELFF
NA	TRBV7-9	TRBJ2-3	NA	TGTGCCAGCAGCTTAGCCCTAGGGGGAGATACGCAGTATTTT	CASSLALGGDTQYF
NA	TRBV18	TRBJ2-5	NA	TGTGCCAGCTCACCGGGATGGGGGGAGACCCAGTACTTC	CASSPGWGETQYF
NA	TRBV7-3	TRBJ2-7	NA	TGTGCCAGCAGCCCAGTTGGAGGGCCAGGCTACGAGCAGTACTTC	CASSPVGGPGYEQYF
NA	TRBV4-1	TRBJ1-1	TRBD1	TGCGCCAGCAGCAGAGGGACAGGGGGCGAAGCTTTCTTT	CASSRGTGGEAFF
NA	TRBV28	TRBJ1-2	NA	TGTGCCAGCAGTTTAATAGGGAGTGGCTACACCTTC	CASSLIGSGYTF
NA	TRBV6-1	TRBJ2-7	TRBD1	TGTGCCAGCAGTGAGGGGACAGGGGGCTCGAGCTCCTACGAGCAGTACTTC	CASSEGTGGSSSYEQYF
NA	TRBV10-2	TRBJ2-5	NA	TGCGCCAGCAGTGGACAGAGGAGAGGCGAGGAGACCCAGTACTTC	CASSGQRRGEETQYF
NA	TRBV10-2	TRBJ2-4	NA	TGCGCCAGCAGTGAGTGGAGGATAGCCAAAAACATTCAGTACTTC	CASSEWRIAKNIQYF
NA	TRBV7-9	TRBJ1-2	NA	TGTGCCAGCAGCATCCTGGGACACCAGGTTGGCTACACCTTC	CASSILGHQVGYTF
NA	TRBV11-2	TRBJ1-2	NA	TGTGCCAGCAACCCTTCTACAGCTAACTATGGCTACACCTTC	CASNPSTANYGYTF
few	TRBV12-5	TRBJ1-1	NA	TGTGCTAGTGGTGAGGCGATGAACACTGAAGCTTTCTTT	CASGEAMNTEAFF
NA	TRBV7-8	TRBJ2-1	TRBD2	TGTGCCAGCAGCGTCGGGGGGGCAAACTCCTACAATGAGCAGTTCTTC	CASSVGGANSYNEQFF
NA	TRBV6-6	TRBJ2-3	TRBD1	TGTGCCAGCGCCGTAGGACAGGGGTTCACAGATACGCAGTATTTT	CASAVGQGFTDTQYF
NA	TRBV7-3	TRBJ2-1	NA	TGTGCCAGCAGCTTAATTCGCGGCAATGAGCAGTTCTTC	CASSLIRGNEQFF
NA	TRBV30	TRBJ1-2	TRBD1	TGTGCCGGAGGAAGACAGGGCCTTGGTTATGGCTACACCTTC	CAGGRQGLGYGYTF